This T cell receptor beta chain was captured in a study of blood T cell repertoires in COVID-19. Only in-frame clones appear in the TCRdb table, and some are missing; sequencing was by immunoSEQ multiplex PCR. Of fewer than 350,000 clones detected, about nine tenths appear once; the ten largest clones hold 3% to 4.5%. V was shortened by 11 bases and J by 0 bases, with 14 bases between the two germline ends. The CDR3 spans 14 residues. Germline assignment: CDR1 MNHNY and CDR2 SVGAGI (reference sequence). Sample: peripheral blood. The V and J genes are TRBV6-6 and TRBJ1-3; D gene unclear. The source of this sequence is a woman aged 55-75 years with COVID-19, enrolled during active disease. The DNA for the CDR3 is TGTGCCTCAGTCCAGATCCTCTCTGGAAACACCATATATTTT. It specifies CASVQILSGNTIYF.